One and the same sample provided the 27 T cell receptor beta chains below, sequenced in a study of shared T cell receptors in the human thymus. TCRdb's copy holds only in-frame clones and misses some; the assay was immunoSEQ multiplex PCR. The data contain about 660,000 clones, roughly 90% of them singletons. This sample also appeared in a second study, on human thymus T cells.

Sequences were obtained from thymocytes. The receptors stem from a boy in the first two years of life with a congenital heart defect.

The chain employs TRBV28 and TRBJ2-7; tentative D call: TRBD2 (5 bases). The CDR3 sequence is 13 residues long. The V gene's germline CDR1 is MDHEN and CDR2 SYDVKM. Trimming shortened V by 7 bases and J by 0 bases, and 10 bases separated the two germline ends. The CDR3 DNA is TGTGCCAGCACCCCGAGGGACTCCTACGAGCAGTACTTC. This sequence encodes CASTPRDSYEQYF.

CDR3 sequence (DNA): TGTGCCAGCAGCTTAGACCGGGACAGGAGAAGTGCAGATACGCAGTATTTT. Translating it yields CASSLDRDRRSADTQYF. The chain uses TRBV7-2 and TRBJ2-3; 8 nucleotides line up with TRBD1. This CDR3 has 17 amino acids. In germline, CDR1 is SGHTA, CDR2 FQGNSA. V lost 1 base to trimming and J lost 4 bases; unmatched junction nucleotides: 10. Based on the CDR3 plus reference TRBV7-2 and TRBJ2-3, the full variable domain is GAGVSQSPSNKVTEKGKDVELRCDPISGHTALYWYRQSLGQGLEFLIYFQGNSAPDKSGLPSDRFSAERTGGSVSTLTIQRTQQEDSAVYLCASSLDRDRRSADTQYFGPGTRLTVL.

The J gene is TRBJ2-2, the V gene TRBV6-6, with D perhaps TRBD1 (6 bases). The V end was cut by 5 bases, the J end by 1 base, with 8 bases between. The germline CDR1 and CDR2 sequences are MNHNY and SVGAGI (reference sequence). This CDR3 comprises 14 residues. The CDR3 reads CASSRRGNTGELFF. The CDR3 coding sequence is TGTGCCAGCAGTCGCAGGGGGAACACCGGGGAGCTGTTTTTT.

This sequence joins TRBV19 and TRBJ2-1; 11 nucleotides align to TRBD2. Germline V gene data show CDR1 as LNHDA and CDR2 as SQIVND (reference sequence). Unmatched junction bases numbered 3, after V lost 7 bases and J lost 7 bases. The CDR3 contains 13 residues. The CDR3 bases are TGTGCCAGTACCTTAGCGGGAGGGAATGAGCAGTTCTTC. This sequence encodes CASTLAGGNEQFF. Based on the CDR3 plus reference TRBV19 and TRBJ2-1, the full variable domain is DGGITQSPKYLFRKEGQNVTLSCEQNLNHDAMYWYRQDPGQGLRLIYYSQIVNDFQKGDIAEGYSVSREKKESFPLTVTSAQKNPTAFYLCASTLAGGNEQFFGPGTRLTVL.

CDR3 DNA: TGTGCCAGCAGTTTATGCTGCGCGGGCCGTAATGAGCAGTTCTTC. Its protein product is CASSLCCAGRNEQFF. The chain links TRBV28 to TRBJ2-1, with D tentatively TRBD2 (5 bases). The germline V gene encodes CDR1 MDHEN and CDR2 SYDVKM. V lost 0 bases and J 7 bases, leaving 13 bases between the germline ends. The CDR3 has 15 amino acids.

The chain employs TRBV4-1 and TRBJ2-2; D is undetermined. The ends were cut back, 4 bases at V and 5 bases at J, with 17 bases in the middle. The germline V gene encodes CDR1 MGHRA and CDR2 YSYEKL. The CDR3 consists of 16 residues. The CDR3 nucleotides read TGCGCCAGCAGCCGATCACGGCCTAGGTGGACCGGGGAGCTGTTTTTT. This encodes CASSRSRPRWTGELFF.

CDR3 sequence (DNA): TGTGCCAGCAGCCCCCGTGGACAGGATCATTATGAGCAGTTCTTC. This translates into CASSPRGQDHYEQFF. This sequence joins TRBV7-8 and TRBJ2-1; the match to TRBD1 covers 7 bases. Trimming took 5 bases from V and 8 from J; bases not matched to a gene: 12. Germline loops: CDR1 SGHVS, CDR2 FQNEAQ. The CDR3 is 15 residues long.

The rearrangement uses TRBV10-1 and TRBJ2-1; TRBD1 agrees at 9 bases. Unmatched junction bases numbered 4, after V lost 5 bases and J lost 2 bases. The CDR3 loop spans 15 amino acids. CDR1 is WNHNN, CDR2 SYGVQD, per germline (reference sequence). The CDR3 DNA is TGCGCCAGCAGTCTCGACAGGGGGACCTACAATGAGCAGTTCTTC. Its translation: CASSLDRGTYNEQFF.

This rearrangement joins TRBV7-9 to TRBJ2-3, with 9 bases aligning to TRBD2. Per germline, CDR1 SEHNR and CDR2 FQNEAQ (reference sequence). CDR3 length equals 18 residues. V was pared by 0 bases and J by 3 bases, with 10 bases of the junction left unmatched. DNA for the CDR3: TGTGCCAGCAGCTTAGCCCCCTTAGCGGGAGCTATGACAGATACGCAGTATTTT. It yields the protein CASSLAPLAGAMTDTQYF.

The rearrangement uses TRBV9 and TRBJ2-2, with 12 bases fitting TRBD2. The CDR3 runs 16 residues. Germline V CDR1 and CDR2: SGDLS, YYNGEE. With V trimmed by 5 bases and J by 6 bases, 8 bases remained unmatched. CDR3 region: CASRRRLAGEAGELFF. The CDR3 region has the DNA TGTGCCAGCAGAAGAAGACTAGCGGGAGAAGCCGGGGAGCTGTTTTTT.

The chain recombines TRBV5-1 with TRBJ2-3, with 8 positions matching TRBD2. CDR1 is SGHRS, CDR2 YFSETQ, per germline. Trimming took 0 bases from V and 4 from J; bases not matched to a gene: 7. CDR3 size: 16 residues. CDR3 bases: TGCGCCAGCAGCTTGGGGGTAGCGGGATTGGCAGATACGCAGTATTTT. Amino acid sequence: CASSLGVAGLADTQYF.

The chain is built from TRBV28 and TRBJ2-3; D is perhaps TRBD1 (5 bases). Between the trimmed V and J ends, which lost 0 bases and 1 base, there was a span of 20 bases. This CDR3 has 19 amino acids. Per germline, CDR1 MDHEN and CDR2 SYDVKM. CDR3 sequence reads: CASSLCTAPRGEGTDTQYF. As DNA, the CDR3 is TGTGCCAGCAGTTTATGCACAGCGCCTAGGGGCGAAGGCACAGATACGCAGTATTTT.

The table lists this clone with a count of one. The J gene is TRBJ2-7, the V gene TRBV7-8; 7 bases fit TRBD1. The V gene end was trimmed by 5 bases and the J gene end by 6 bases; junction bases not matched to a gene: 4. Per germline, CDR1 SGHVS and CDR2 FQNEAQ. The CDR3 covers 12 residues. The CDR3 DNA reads TGTGCCAGCAGCCAACGACAGGGCGAGCAGTACTTC. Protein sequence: CASSQRQGEQYF.

The CDR3: CASSLSLGHRFQHIQYF. CDR3 sequence (DNA): TGTGCCAGCAGTTTATCGTTGGGACACCGGTTTCAGCACATTCAGTACTTC. The chain links TRBV27 to TRBJ2-4; maybe TRBD1 (6 bases). The CDR3 sequence is 17 residues long. The germline V gene encodes CDR1 MNHEY and CDR2 SMNVEV (reference sequence). Trimming removed 0 bases from V and 8 bases from J, with 20 bases in between.

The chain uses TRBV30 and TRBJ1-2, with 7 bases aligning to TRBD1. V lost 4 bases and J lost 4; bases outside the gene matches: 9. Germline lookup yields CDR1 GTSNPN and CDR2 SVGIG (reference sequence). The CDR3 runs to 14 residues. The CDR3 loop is CAWTGGFRFYGYTF. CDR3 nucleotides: TGTGCCTGGACAGGGGGGTTTCGGTTCTATGGCTACACCTTC.

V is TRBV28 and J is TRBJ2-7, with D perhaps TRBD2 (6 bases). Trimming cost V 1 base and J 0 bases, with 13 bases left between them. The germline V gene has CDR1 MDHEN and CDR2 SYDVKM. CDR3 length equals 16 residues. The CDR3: CASSLSVTRFSYEQYF. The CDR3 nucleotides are TGTGCCAGCAGTTTATCCGTGACTAGATTCTCCTACGAGCAGTACTTC.

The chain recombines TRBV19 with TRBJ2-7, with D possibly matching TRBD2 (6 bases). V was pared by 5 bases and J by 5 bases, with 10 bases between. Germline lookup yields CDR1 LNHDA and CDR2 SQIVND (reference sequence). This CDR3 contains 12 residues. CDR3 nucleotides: TGTGCCAGTAGTGGAGGGTACCACGAGCAGTACTTC. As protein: CASSGGYHEQYF.

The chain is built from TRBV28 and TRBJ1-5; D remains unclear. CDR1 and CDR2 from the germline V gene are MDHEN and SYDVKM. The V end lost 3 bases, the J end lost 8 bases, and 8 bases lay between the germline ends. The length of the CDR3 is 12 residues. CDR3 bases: TGTGCCAGCAGTTTGCGGCCCGAGCCCCAGCATTTT. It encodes CASSLRPEPQHF.

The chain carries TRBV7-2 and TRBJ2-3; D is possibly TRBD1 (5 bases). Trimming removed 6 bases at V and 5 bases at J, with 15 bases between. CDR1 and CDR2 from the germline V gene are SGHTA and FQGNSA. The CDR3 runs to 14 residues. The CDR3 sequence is CASRPTRALDTQYF. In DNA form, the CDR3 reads TGTGCCAGCAGACCTACCAGGGCCCTAGATACGCAGTATTTT.

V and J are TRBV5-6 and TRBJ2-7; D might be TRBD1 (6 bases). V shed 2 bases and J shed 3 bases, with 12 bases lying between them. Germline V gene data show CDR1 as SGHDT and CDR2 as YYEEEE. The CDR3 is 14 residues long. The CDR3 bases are TGTGCCAGCAGCTTAAGGGGGAGAGGCTACGAGCAGTACTTC. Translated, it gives CASSLRGRGYEQYF.

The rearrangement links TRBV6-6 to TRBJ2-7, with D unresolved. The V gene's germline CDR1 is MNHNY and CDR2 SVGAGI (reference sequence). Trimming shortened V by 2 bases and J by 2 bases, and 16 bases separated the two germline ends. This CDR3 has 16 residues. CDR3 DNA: TGTGCCAGCAGTTACCCCCCCATCCCTACTACCTACGAGCAGTACTTC. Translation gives CASSYPPIPTTYEQYF.

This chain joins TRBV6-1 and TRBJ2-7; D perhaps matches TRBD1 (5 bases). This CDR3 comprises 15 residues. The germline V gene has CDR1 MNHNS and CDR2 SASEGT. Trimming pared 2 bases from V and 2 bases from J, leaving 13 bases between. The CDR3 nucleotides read TGTGCCAGCAGTGAAAACCAGGGATGGACCTACGAGCAGTACTTC. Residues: CASSENQGWTYEQYF.

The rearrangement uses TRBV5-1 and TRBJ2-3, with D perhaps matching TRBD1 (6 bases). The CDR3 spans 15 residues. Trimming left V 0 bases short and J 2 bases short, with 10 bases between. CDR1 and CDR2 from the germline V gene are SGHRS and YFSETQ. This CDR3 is CASSLAWGHTDTQYF. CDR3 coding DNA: TGCGCCAGCAGCTTGGCCTGGGGGCACACAGATACGCAGTATTTT.

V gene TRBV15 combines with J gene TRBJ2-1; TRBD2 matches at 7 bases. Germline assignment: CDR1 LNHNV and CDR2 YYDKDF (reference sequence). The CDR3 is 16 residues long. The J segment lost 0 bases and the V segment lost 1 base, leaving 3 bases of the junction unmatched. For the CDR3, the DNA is TGTGCCACCAGCAGAGGGGGCGGGAGCTCCTACAATGAGCAGTTCTTC. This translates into CATSRGGGSSYNEQFF.

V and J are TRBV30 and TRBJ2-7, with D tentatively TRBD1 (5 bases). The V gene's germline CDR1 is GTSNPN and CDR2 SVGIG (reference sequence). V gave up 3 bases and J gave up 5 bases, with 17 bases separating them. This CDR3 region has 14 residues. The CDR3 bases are TGTGCCTGGAGCACGCGCAGGGTGATGGACGAGCAGTACTTC. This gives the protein CAWSTRRVMDEQYF.

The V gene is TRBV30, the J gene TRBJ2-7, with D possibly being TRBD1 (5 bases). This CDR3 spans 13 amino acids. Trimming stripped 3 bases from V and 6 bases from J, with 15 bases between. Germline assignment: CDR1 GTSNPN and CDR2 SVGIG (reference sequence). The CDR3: CAWSLTGTGEQYF. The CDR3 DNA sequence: TGTGCCTGGAGCCTTACAGGCACCGGCGAGCAGTACTTC. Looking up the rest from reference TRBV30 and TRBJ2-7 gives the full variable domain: SQTIHQWPATLVQPVGSPLSLECTVEGTSNPNLYWYRQAAGRGLQLLFYSVGIGQISSEVPQNLSASRPQDRQFILSSKKLLLSDSGFYLCAWSLTGTGEQYFGPGTRLTVT.

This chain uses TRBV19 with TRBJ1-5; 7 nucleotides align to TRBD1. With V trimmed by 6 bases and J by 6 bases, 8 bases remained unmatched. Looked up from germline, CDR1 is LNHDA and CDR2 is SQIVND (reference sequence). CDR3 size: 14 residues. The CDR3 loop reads CASRAKAGGQPQHF. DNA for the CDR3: TGTGCCAGTAGGGCCAAGGCAGGGGGTCAGCCCCAGCATTTT.